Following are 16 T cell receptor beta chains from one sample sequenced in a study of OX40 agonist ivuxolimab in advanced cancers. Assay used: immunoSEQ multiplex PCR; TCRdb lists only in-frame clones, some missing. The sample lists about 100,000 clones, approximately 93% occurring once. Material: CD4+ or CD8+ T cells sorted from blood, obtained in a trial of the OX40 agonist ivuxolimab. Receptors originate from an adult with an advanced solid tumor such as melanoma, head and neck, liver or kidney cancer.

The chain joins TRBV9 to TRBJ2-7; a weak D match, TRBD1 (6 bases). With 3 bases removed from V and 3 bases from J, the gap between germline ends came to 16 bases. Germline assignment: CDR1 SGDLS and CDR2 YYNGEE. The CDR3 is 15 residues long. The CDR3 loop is CASSADVGARYEQYF. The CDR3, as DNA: TGTGCCAGCAGCGCAGACGTGGGGGCCCGCTACGAGCAGTACTTC.

The CDR3 loop reads CASSQQDSGSPDTQYF. The DNA for the CDR3 is TGCGCCAGCAGCCAACAAGACAGCGGGAGTCCAGATACGCAGTATTTT. The chain combines TRBV4-3 with TRBJ2-3; 8 bases match TRBD2. Looked up from germline, CDR1 is LGHNA and CDR2 is YSLEER. The CDR3 is 16 residues long. J was trimmed by 4 bases and V by 2 bases; bases with no gene match: 8.

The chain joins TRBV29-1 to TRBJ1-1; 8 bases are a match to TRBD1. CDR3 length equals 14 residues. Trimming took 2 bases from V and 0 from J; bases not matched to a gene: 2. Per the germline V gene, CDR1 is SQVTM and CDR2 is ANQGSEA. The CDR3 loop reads CSVERTGLNTEAFF. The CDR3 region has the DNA TGCAGCGTTGAAAGGACAGGGTTGAACACTGAAGCTTTCTTT. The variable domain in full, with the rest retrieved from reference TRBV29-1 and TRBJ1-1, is SAVISQKPSRDICQRGTSLTIQCQVDSQVTMMFWYRQQPGQSLTLIATANQGSEATYESGFVIDKFPISRPNLTFSTLTVSNMSPEDSSIYLCSVERTGLNTEAFFGQGTRLTVV.

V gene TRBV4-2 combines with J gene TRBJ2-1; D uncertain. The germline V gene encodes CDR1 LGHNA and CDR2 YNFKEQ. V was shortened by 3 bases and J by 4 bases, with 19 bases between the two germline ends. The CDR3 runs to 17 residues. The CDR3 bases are TGTGCCAGCAGCCATTTCTCCACCCTGTCCAAGTACAATGAGCAGTTCTTC. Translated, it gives CASSHFSTLSKYNEQFF.

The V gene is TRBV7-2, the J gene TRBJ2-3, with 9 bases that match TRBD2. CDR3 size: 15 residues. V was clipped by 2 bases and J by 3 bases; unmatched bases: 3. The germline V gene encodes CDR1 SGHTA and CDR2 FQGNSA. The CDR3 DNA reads TGTGCCAGCAGCTTATGGCGGGGGGGGACAGATACGCAGTATTTT. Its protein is CASSLWRGGTDTQYF.

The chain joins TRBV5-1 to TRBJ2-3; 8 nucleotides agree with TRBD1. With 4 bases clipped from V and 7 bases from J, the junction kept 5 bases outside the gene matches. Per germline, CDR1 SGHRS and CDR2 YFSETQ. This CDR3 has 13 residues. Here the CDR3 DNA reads TGCGCCAGCAGCCCGGACAGGGCAAATACGCAGTATTTT. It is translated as CASSPDRANTQYF. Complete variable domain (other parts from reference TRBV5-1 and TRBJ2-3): KAGVTQTPRYLIKTRGQQVTLSCSPISGHRSVSWYQQTPGQGLQFLFEYFSETQRNKGNFPGRFSGRQFSNSRSEMNVSTLELGDSALYLCASSPDRANTQYFGPGTRLTVL.

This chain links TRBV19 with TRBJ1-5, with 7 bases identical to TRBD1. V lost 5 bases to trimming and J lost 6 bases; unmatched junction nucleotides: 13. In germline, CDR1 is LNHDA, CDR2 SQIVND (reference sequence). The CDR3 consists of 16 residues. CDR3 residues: CASSRQGGIFGQPQHF. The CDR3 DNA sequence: TGTGCCAGTAGTCGGCAGGGGGGTATATTCGGTCAGCCCCAGCATTTT.

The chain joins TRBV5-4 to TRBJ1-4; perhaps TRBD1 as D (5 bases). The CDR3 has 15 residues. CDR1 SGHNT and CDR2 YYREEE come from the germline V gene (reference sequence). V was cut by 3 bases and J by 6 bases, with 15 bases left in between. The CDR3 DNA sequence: TGTGCCAGCAGCTCTACGATGGGGCCTCATGAAAAACTGTTTTTT. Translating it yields CASSSTMGPHEKLFF.

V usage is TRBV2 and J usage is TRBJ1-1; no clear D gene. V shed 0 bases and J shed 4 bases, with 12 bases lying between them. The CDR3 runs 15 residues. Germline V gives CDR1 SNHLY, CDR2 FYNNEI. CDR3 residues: CASSEAGQEGTEAFF. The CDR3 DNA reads TGTGCCAGCAGTGAAGCCGGGCAGGAGGGCACTGAAGCTTTCTTT.

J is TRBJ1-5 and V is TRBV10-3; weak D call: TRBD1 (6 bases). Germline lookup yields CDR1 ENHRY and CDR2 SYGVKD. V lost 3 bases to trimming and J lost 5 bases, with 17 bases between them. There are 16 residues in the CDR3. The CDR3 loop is CAISESTGSSDQPQHF. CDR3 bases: TGTGCCATCAGTGAATCAACAGGGTCCTCTGATCAGCCCCAGCATTTT.

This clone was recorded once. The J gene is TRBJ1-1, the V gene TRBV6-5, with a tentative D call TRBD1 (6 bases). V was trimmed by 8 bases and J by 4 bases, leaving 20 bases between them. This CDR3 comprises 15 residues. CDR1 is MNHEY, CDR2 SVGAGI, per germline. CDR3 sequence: CASENYGGVGTEAFF. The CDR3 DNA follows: TGTGCCAGCGAGAATTATGGGGGCGTGGGCACTGAAGCTTTCTTT.

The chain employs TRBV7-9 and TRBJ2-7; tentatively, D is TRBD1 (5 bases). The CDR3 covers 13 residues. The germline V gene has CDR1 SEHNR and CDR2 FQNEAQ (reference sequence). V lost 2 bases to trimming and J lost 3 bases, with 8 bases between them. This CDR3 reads CASSLRQGYEQYF. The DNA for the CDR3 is TGTGCCAGCAGCTTACGTCAGGGCTACGAGCAGTACTTC.

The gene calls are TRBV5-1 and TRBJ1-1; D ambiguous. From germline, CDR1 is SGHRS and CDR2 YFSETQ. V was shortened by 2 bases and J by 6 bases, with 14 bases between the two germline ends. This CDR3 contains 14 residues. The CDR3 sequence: CASSLPSGGSEAFF. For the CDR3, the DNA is TGCGCCAGCAGCTTACCGTCGGGTGGGTCTGAAGCTTTCTTT.

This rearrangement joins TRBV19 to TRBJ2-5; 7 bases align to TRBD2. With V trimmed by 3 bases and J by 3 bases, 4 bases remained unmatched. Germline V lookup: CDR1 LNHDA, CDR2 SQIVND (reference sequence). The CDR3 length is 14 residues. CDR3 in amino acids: CASSMVLAEETQYF. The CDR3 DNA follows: TGTGCCAGTAGTATGGTGCTAGCGGAAGAGACCCAGTACTTC.

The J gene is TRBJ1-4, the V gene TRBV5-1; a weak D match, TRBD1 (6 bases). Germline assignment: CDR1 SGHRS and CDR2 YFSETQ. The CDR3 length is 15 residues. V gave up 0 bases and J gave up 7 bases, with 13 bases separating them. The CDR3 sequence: CASSLDGGPFEKLFF. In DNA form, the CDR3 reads TGCGCCAGCAGCTTGGATGGGGGGCCTTTTGAAAAACTGTTTTTT.

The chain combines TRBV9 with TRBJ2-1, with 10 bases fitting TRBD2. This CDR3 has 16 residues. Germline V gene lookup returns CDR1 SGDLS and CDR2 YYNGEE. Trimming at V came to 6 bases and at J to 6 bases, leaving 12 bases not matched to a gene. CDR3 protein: CASNQGGLAGANEQFF. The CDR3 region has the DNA TGTGCCAGCAACCAAGGTGGGCTAGCGGGGGCCAATGAGCAGTTCTTC.